These T cell receptor beta chains were read from a single sample in a study of blood T cell repertoires in COVID-19. Sequencing was performed with immunoSEQ multiplex PCR; in TCRdb, only in-frame clones are kept and a portion is missing. The sample lists over 80,000 clones; around nine tenths were seen once. Source material: peripheral blood. Receptors were obtained from a man over 45 with acute or convalescent COVID-19. Both conserved end residues are part of each CDR3. D genes are given only for firm matches. The size of a clone is reported for some rows only, either as once, few or many, or as a class for expanded clones.

TRBD2 NA TRBJ2-2 TRBV24-1 TGTGCCACCAGTGACCCGCCACTAGCGGGAGGCCGTACCGGGGAGCTGTTTTTT CATSDPPLAGGRTGELFF
TRBD2 NA TRBJ2-1 TRBV5-6 TGTGCCAGCAGCCTGAAACTAGCGGGAGGATACAATGAGCAGTTCTTC CASSLKLAGGYNEQFF
TRBD2 NA TRBJ2-1 TRBV7-9 TGTGCCAGCAGTTTACGCACTAGCGACTACAATGAGCAGTTCTTC CASSLRTSDYNEQFF
NA once TRBJ1-3 TRBV18 TGTGCCAGCTCACCGATTGTGAGCTCTGGAAACACCATATATTTT CASSPIVSSGNTIYF
TRBD1 NA TRBJ2-7 TRBV5-5 TGTGCCAGCAGCTTTCGACAGGGAGCCTCCTACGAGCAGTACTTC CASSFRQGASYEQYF
NA once TRBJ2-3 TRBV24-1 TGTGCCACCAGAGATGCTAGTTCAGATACGCAGTATTTT CATRDASSDTQYF
NA once TRBJ1-1 TRBV3-1/TRBV3-2 TGTGCCAGCGACAGTAAAGCTGGCACTGAAGCTTTCTTT CASDSKAGTEAFF
TRBD2 NA TRBJ2-5 TRBV9 TGTGCCAGCAGCGTAGGGACTAGCGGGAGATGGGCCCAAGAGACCCAGTACTTC CASSVGTSGRWAQETQYF
TRBD1 NA TRBJ1-1 TRBV9 TGTGCCAGCAGCGAAGGACAGGGGGCGGTGAACACTGAAGCTTTCTTT CASSEGQGAVNTEAFF
NA NA TRBJ2-7 TRBV28 TGTGCCAGCAGTCTCTCAGGGATTACCTACGAGCAGTACTTC CASSLSGITYEQYF
TRBD2 NA TRBJ2-1 TRBV6-4 TGTGCCAGCAGTGACTCGAGCCTAGCGGGAGTCAATGAGCAGTTCTTC CASSDSSLAGVNEQFF
NA NA TRBJ1-1 TRBV21-1 TGTGCCAGCAGCAAAGAGGACAGGGGAGCTTTCTTT CASSKEDRGAFF
NA NA TRBJ1-1 TRBV3-1/TRBV3-2 TGTGCCAGCAGCCAAGATTACAGGGCGGGTGGCACTGAAGCTTTCTTT CASSQDYRAGGTEAFF
NA few TRBJ1-1 TRBV7-2 TGTGCCAGCAGCTTAGGGGCGGGGATGTCGTTCACTGAAGCTTTCTTT CASSLGAGMSFTEAFF
TRBD1 NA TRBJ1-1 TRBV5-1 TGCGCCAGCAGCTCCCGACAGGGGGGAACTGAAGCTTTCTTT CASSSRQGGTEAFF
NA NA TRBJ1-5 TRBV15 TGTGCCACCAGCAGAGACGGCCTCAATCGTCGGGAGGATCAGCCCCAGCATTTT CATSRDGLNRREDQPQHF
NA NA TRBJ2-7 TRBV7-9 TGTGCCAGCAGCTTAGACGGGTCGTACGAGCAGTACTTC CASSLDGSYEQYF
TRBD2 NA TRBJ2-4 TRBV19 TGTGCCAGTAGAGGGCCCGGGACTAGCGGGAGGGCGGGAGAGAACATTCAGTACTTC CASRGPGTSGRAGENIQYF
TRBD1 NA TRBJ2-1 TRBV5-4 TGTGCCAGCAGCTATCGGACAGGGGGCTACAATGAGCAGTTCTTC CASSYRTGGYNEQFF
NA NA TRBJ1-3 TRBV11-2 TGTGCCAGCAGCTTAGATAGAGGCGGCTCTGGAAACACCATATATTTT CASSLDRGGSGNTIYF
TRBD2 NA TRBJ2-1 TRBV7-6 TGTGCCAGCAGCTTTCTAGCGGGACGGCTCAATGAGCAGTTCTTC CASSFLAGRLNEQFF
NA NA TRBJ1-6 TRBV5-5 TGTGCCAGCAGCTTGTCTGATAATTCACCCCTCCACTTT CASSLSDNSPLHF
TRBD2 NA TRBJ2-1 TRBV9 TGTGCCAGCAGCAAGGGGAGGGACAATGAGCAGTTCTTC CASSKGRDNEQFF
NA NA TRBJ1-2 TRBV6-4 TGTGCCAGCAGAGACCGCGACTATGGCTACACCTTC CASRDRDYGYTF
NA NA TRBJ1-1 TRBV30 TGTGCCTGTCCAAGCAACACTGAAGCTTTCTTT CACPSNTEAFF
TRBD1 NA TRBJ1-2 TRBV13 TGTGCCAGCAGCTACGGACAGGCCTATGGCTACACCTTC CASSYGQAYGYTF
NA once TRBJ2-1 TRBV7-9 TGTGCCAGCAGCCCAGGTGGTGGTGCAACAGCTACCTACAATGAGCAGTTCTTC CASSPGGGATATYNEQFF
NA NA TRBJ2-1 TRBV4-1 TGCGCCAGCAGCCAAGATCCCGGTTTGAGAGAGCAGTTCTTC CASSQDPGLREQFF
NA NA TRBJ2-7 TRBV2 TGTGCCAGCAGTCCCAACTCGAACCAGTACTTC CASSPNSNQYF
NA NA TRBJ1-1 TRBV2 TGTGCCAGCAGATCCGGGACACTCATCGGCACTGAAGCTTTCTTT CASRSGTLIGTEAFF
NA few TRBJ1-1 TRBV19 TGTGCCAGTAGTATTACCGGGGGTGCTGAAGCTTTCTTT CASSITGGAEAFF
TRBD1 NA TRBJ2-7 TRBV28 TGTGCCAGCAGTTCAACCATCGACAGGGGAGCCTACGAGCAGTACTTC CASSSTIDRGAYEQYF
TRBD1 NA TRBJ1-6 TRBV7-6 TGTGCCAGCAGCCAAGGGACAGGGCATAATTCACCCCTCCACTTT CASSQGTGHNSPLHF
TRBD2 NA TRBJ2-1 TRBV7-2 TGTGCCAGCAGCTTAGGGACTAGCGGGAGATTTGGGAATGAGCAGTTCTTC CASSLGTSGRFGNEQFF
TRBD2 few TRBJ2-7 TRBV6-5 TGTGCCAGCAGTTACTCGTCTAGCGGGGCCTTTTACGAGCAGTACTTC CASSYSSSGAFYEQYF
TRBD2 NA TRBJ2-1 TRBV28 TGTGCCAGCAGTTCCCAAACGTTCGGACTAGCGGGAGGGCCGAAATCGAACAATGAGCAGTTCTTC CASSSQTFGLAGGPKSNNEQFF
TRBD2 NA TRBJ2-7 TRBV5-1 TGCGCCAGCAGCGGGGACTACGACGAGCAGTACTTC CASSGDYDEQYF
NA large TRBJ2-7 TRBV7-9 TGTGCCAGCAGCCTAGCGATCACTTCCTACGAGCAGTACTTC CASSLAITSYEQYF
NA NA TRBJ2-7 TRBV27 TGTGCCAGCAGTCCAGGCCAGACAGCATTTTCCTACGAGCAGTACTTC CASSPGQTAFSYEQYF
NA few TRBJ2-1 TRBV6-6 TGTGCCAGCAGTCCTAGGGACTTACCCAATGAGCAGTTCTTC CASSPRDLPNEQFF
NA NA TRBJ2-7 TRBV12-2 TGTGCAAGTCGCTCCCATCCCCGGTCCCGGGGGTCCCACGAGCAGTACTTC CASRSHPRSRGSHEQYF
TRBD1 NA TRBJ2-6 TRBV7-9 TGTGCCAGCAGCGGCGGGACAGGGAGGAGTGGGGCCAACGTCCTGACTTTC CASSGGTGRSGANVLTF
NA NA TRBJ1-2 TRBV30 TGTGCCTGGAGCCCCGTATCTAACTATGGCTACACCTTC CAWSPVSNYGYTF
NA NA TRBJ1-4 TRBV19 TGTGCCAGTAGTCCCCGATCCTCGGCTAATGAAAAACTGTTTTTT CASSPRSSANEKLFF
NA NA TRBJ1-2 TRBV3-1/TRBV3-2 TGTGCCAGCAGCCAGGCCGGGGGGGCGCGTGACTATGGCTACACCTTC CASSQAGGARDYGYTF
NA NA TRBJ1-2 TRBV5-1 TGCGCCAGCAGCCCCGGTTCCCAGCGTTCTAACTATGGCTACACCTTC CASSPGSQRSNYGYTF
TRBD1 NA TRBJ1-4 TRBV20-1 TGCAGTGCTAGTACCGCCGGGACAGCAACTAATGAAAAACTGTTTTTT CSASTAGTATNEKLFF
TRBD1 NA TRBJ1-1 TRBV2 TGTGCCAGCAGTTCTCAGGGGGCAGAGAACACTGAAGCTTTCTTT CASSSQGAENTEAFF
TRBD2 NA TRBJ2-2 TRBV5-1 TGCGCCAGCAGCGGCGGGGGTAACACCGGGGAGCTGTTTTTT CASSGGGNTGELFF
TRBD1 NA TRBJ1-2 TRBV4-1 TGCGCCAGCAGCCCCACAGGGGCCAGGAGTGGCTACACCTTC CASSPTGARSGYTF
NA NA TRBJ1-4 TRBV19 TGTGCCAGTAGTCCAGGGAGGGAAAAACTGTTTTTT CASSPGREKLFF
TRBD2 once TRBJ2-3 TRBV2 TGTGCCAGCAGCCTAGCGGAATCAGATACGCAGTATTTT CASSLAESDTQYF
NA NA TRBJ1-5 TRBV28 TGTGCCAGCAGTCCCCCCGCGGGGAATCAGCCCCAGCATTTT CASSPPAGNQPQHF
TRBD1 NA TRBJ1-4 TRBV5-1 TGCGCCAGCAGCGCCTCCGGGACAGAAAATGAAAAACTGTTTTTT CASSASGTENEKLFF
TRBD2 NA TRBJ2-2 TRBV7-9 TGTGCCAGCAGCCATAGCGGGAGGGCAACCGGGGAGCTGTTTTTT CASSHSGRATGELFF